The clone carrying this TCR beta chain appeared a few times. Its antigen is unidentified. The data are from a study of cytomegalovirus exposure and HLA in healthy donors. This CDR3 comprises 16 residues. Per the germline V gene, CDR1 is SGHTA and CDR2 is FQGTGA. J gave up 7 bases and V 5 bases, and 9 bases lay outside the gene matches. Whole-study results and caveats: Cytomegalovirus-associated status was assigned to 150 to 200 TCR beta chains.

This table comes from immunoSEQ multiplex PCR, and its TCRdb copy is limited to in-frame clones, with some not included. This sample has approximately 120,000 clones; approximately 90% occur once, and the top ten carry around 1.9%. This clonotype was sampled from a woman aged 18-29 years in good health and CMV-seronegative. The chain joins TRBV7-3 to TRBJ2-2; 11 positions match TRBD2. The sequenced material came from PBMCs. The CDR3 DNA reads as TGTGCCAGCAGCCTACTAGCGGGGGAGTGGGTCGGGGAGCTGTTTTTT. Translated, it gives CASSLLAGEWVGELFF.